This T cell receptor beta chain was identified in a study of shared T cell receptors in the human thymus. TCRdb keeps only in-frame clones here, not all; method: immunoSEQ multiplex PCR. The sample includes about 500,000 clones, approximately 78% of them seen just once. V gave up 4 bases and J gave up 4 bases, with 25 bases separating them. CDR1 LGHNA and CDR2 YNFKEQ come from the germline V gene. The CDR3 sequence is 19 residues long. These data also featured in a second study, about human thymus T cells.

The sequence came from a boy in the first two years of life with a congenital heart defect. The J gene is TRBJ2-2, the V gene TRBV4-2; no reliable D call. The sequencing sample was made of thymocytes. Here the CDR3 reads CASSLRPPEARVATGELFF. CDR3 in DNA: TGTGCCAGCAGCCTCCGCCCGCCTGAAGCGAGAGTGGCCACCGGGGAGCTGTTTTTT.